This T cell receptor (beta chain) is drawn from a study of identifying expanded T cells in peripheral blood. Healthy donors had no documented immune events, such as infections, while sampled. To note about this clone: The antigen is not known.

Study-wide results and limits: Two-week clone count variance significantly increased as total template count grew. About 1.2 clones differed between technical replicates, versus approximately 17 and 20 over time.

Method: immunoSEQ multiplex PCR; TCRdb's copy keeps in-frame clones and lacks some. The sample has 50,000 to 65,000 clones; approximately 89% are singletons. From germline, CDR1 is PRHDT and CDR2 FYEKMQ (reference sequence). V was pared by 5 bases and J by 4 bases, with 6 bases between. The CDR3 loop spans 12 amino acids. The V call is TRBV13, the J call TRBJ2-1; D not certain. Specimen: blood. This clonotype originated in a person aged 18 to 75 in good health. CDR3 bases: TGTGCCAGCAGCCTGGATTACAATGAGCAGTTCTTC. Translation gives CASSLDYNEQFF.